Listed here are 10 T cell receptor beta chains from one sample, sequenced in a study of T cells in Graves' hyperthyroidism and ophthalmopathy. Authors of the study amplified TCR beta CDR3 regions from RNA transcripts. During a first-round RT-PCR of the TCR CDR3, the HTBI primer set was used. MiXCR was run by TCRdb on the multiplex PCR reads, yielding one entry per CDR3 protein. This sample has around 480,000 distinct CDR3 sequences; under 15% occur once, and the top ten carry over 15%. Sequencing used blood. The receptors originated from a woman under 30 with Graves' hyperthyroidism.

This clonotype showed up many times. The CDR3 bases are TGTGCCAGCAGCTTAATAAGGGTAGCGGGAGATCGTGAGCAGTTCTTC. It translates to CASSLIRVAGDREQFF. The V call is TRBV11-2, the J call TRBJ2-1; 9 bases map to TRBD2. V shed 2 bases, J shed 9 bases, and the junction held 11 bases outside the gene matches. The CDR3 has 16 residues. The germline CDR1 and CDR2 sequences are SGHAT and FQNNGV.

This clonotype has ten or more counts. The rearrangement links TRBV11-3 to TRBJ2-5; D uncertain. Germline V gene data show CDR1 as SGHNT and CDR2 as YENEEA. This CDR3 spans 12 amino acids. Trimming took off 0 bases at V and 6 bases at J, with 5 bases between the two ends. The CDR3, as DNA: TGTGCCAGCAGCTTAGATAGGAAGACCCAGTACTTC. Its protein product is CASSLDRKTQYF.

This clonotype occurred many times. This chain uses TRBV12-3 or TRBV12-4 with TRBJ2-7; TRBD2 matches at 8 bases. The CDR3 has 14 residues. The trim removed 4 bases at V and 0 bases at J, leaving 2 bases unmatched. CDR3 amino acids: CASSYSGSSYEQYF. Written as DNA, the CDR3 is TGTGCCAGCAGTTACAGCGGGAGCTCCTACGAGCAGTACTTC.

About this clonotype itself: At one boundary the junction diverges from the germline segment, which might be a read error. The chain has TRBV12-3 or TRBV12-4 and TRBJ1-2; D gene ambiguous. The CDR3 has 12 amino acids. This chain's CDR3 is CAEGQFNYGYTF. The CDR3 DNA sequence: TGTGCCGAGGGCCAGTTTAACTACGGCTACACCTTC.

The chain employs TRBV4-1 and TRBJ2-3; 12 bases are shared with TRBD2. Per the germline V gene, CDR1 is MGHRA and CDR2 is YSYEKL. The CDR3 has 17 amino acids. V lost 3 bases, J lost 0 bases, and 4 bases stayed unmatched. The CDR3 is CASSHPGLAGSTDTQYF. CDR3 sequence (DNA): TGCGCCAGCAGCCACCCCGGACTAGCGGGGAGCACAGATACGCAGTATTTT.

Ten or more counts support this clonotype. CDR3 DNA: TGTGCCAGCAGCCCACCGGGACTAGCGGGAGGGCCAAGAGAGCAGTACTTC. Amino acid sequence: CASSPPGLAGGPREQYF. This rearrangement joins TRBV6-1 to TRBJ2-5; 16 bases fit TRBD2. Germline V lookup: CDR1 MNHNS, CDR2 SASEGT. V was clipped by 6 bases and J by 11 bases; unmatched bases: 15. This CDR3 is 17 amino acids long.

This clonotype was seen ten or more times. The chain carries TRBV12-3 or TRBV12-4 and TRBJ2-2, with D possibly matching TRBD2 (5 bases). The CDR3 contains 14 residues. The ends were cut back, 5 bases at V and 7 bases at J, with 14 bases in the middle. Here the CDR3 reads CASSLTGGGGELFF. CDR3 bases: TGTGCCAGCAGTCTTACCGGAGGTGGCGGGGAGCTGTTTTTT.

A remark on this clonotype: One base away lies a much larger clone, so this may be a sequencing read error. No DNA is shown, since the ends of the CDR3 on it are uncertain; the CDR3 is the one TCRdb lists. The rearrangement joins TRBV29-1 to TRBJ1-4; TRBD1 reflects the table's D call only, with no check against the DNA. Germline CDR1 and CDR2: SQVTM and ANQGSEA. The CDR3 spans 14 residues, counting both ends. CDR3 amino acids: CSVGRGTGDEKLVF.

This clonotype was recorded many times. The chain employs TRBV10-3 and TRBJ1-1; weak D call: TRBD1 (5 bases). The CDR3 is made up of 13 amino acids. V was cut by 3 bases and J by 5 bases, with 10 bases left in between. Germline CDR1 is ENHRY and CDR2 is SYGVKD. CDR3: CAISDREGTEAFF. In nucleotides, the CDR3 is TGTGCCATCAGTGACAGGGAGGGAACTGAAGCTTTCTTT.

In nucleotides, the CDR3 is TGTGCCAGTCGACTAGCGGGAGCGGCAGATACGCAGTATTTT. Amino acid sequence: CASRLAGAADTQYF. The chain recombines TRBV19 with TRBJ2-3, with 12 bases fitting TRBD2. The CDR3 length is 14 residues. Germline CDR1 and CDR2: LNHDA and SQIVND (reference sequence). V shed 8 bases, J shed 4 bases, and the junction held 4 bases outside the gene matches.